This is a list of T cell receptor beta chains from one sample in a study of T cell responses to AZD1222 COVID-19 vaccine. TCRdb's table, derived via immunoSEQ multiplex PCR, lists solely in-frame clones and lacks some. The sample shows 86,000 or so clones, roughly nine tenths of them seen only once. The sequences come from peripheral blood, collected on day 0 of AZD1222 vaccination. The receptors here all came from an adult in good health. CDR3s leave out the opening cysteine and the closing phenylalanine or tryptophan.

14,TRBV11-2,ASSQRVTSGNHEQY
13,TRBV7-3,ASSIGAGDYNEQF
13,TRBV6-5,ASSTQGRLGTEAF
12,TRBV28,ASRWGVEGNTIY
9,TRBV29-1,SVEGNYGYT
11,TRBV24-1,ATSGSHPGELF
14,TRBV29-1,SARRGTSGDSYEQY
13,TRBV27,ASSFGGGRIGELF
11,TRBV5-1,ASSLGGKDGYT
11,TRBV9,ASSAERHNEQF
11,TRBV25-1,ASSQGGGYGYT
12,TRBV6-5,ASSPRHSNQPQH
9,TRBV20-1,SASSSGTEP
13,TRBV6-5,ASSLRDGAGTEAF
13,TRBV2,ASSEAGVGSAGYT
14,TRBV7-9,ASSLAWSSGLNEQF
12,TRBV6-4,ASSEGGANQPQH
13,TRBV18,ASSLGGLQNTEAF
15,TRBV7-9,ASSSTPPDRVNYGYT
15,TRBV28,ASSSPTVLSSNYGYT
14,TRBV5-1,ASSRTSGGVYNEQF
16,TRBV5-4,ASSWPGTGATGTYGYT
11,TRBV30,AWSRGPNQPQH
12,TRBV19,ASHTGGGANVLT
14,TRBV27,ASSLLDGRSHNEQF
12,TRBV5-1,ASPGTSGFYEQY
15,TRBV28,ASSFSSGRRYTYEQY
13,TRBV9,ASSEGDRGPYEQY
11,TRBV2,ASMQGPFYGYT
11,TRBV6-1,ASSELIGRDKY
14,TRBV28,ASSLSYGRELNEQF
12,TRBV7-8,ASSLETGNYGYT
13,TRBV15,ATSRDRATEGTQY
12,TRBV2,ASSRREGNQPQH
14,TRBV28,ASSLGTGSTFYGYT
12,TRBV18,ASSGRGRAYEQY
16,TRBV9,ASSTGTGKKVADYGYT
11,TRBV7-9,ASSFSPGYGYT
14,TRBV9,ASSVVTPSRDTEAF
10,TRBV5-6,ASSLGIGELF
12,TRBV30,AWSSHSGLNIQY
13,TRBV5-5,ASSRWGQTNTEAF
13,TRBV20-1,SASKRGGGPPEAF
15,TRBV19,ASSIDLATGITGELF
6,TRBV21-1,ASSGQY
12,TRBV6-2/TRBV6-3,ASSYPGGGQPQH
12,TRBV6-1,ASSEQGSNQPQH
11,TRBV11-3,ASSLDPGVGQF
9,TRBV20-1,SARVGVGLN
14,TRBV2,ASSREGDLSGNTIY
16,TRBV5-4,ASSFRGTSGARGETQY
15,TRBV6-1,ASSEFPEDRGGYGYT
13,TRBV5-1,ASSFSSELNTEAF
12,TRBV7-8,ASTAGTRVGEQY
9,TRBV11-3,ASSRGNEQF
14,TRBV21-1,ASSTPTGGSDNEQF
12,TRBV5-1,ASSLTTPYNEQF
14,TRBV4-1,ASSQDQGPGLNGYT
13,TRBV3-1/TRBV3-2,ASSPLAGVLYEQF
14,TRBV4-1,ASSQWTGGSTDTQY